The clone carrying this T cell receptor beta chain has a count of ten or more. Its target is unknown. The sample is drawn from a study of breast tumors, draining lymph nodes, adjacent tissues. Broader study findings: Most tumor T cells seemingly derive from lymph node, then expand in tumor.

The lymph nodes were axillary draining lymph nodes from breast cancer patients. Each CDR3 protein is one row after TCRdb ran MiXCR on the multiplex PCR reads. The sample records 200,000 to 250,000 distinct CDR3 sequences, 30% to 35% being singletons. V dropped 6 bases and J dropped 5; count of bases not matched to a gene: 6. Germline CDR1 and CDR2: KGHDR and SFDVKD. The CDR3 consists of 13 residues. This TCR came from a female donor with breast cancer. Some clones in this sample may be carry-over from other donors' samples. This chain links TRBV24-1 with TRBJ2-7; 7 bases are shared with TRBD2. Source material: axillary lymph node tissue. CDR3: CATSWGRGHEQYF. The CDR3, as DNA: TGTGCCACCAGTTGGGGGAGGGGCCACGAGCAGTACTTC.